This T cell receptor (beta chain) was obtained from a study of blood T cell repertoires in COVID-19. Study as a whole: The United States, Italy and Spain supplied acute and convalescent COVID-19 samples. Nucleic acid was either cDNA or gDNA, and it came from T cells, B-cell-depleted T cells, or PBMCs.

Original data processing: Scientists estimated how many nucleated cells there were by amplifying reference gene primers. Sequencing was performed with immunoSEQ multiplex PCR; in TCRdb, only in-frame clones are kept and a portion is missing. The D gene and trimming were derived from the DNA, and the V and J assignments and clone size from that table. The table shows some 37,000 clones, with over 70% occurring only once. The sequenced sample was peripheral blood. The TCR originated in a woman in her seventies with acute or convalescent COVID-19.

CDR3 DNA: TGTGCCAGCAGACCAAGATTAGGGGGGGCGAATGAGCAGTTCTTC. Encoded protein: CASRPRLGGANEQFF. The V and J genes are TRBV6-5 and TRBJ2-1; D possibly corresponds to TRBD2 (7 bases). Looked up from germline, CDR1 is MNHEY and CDR2 is SVGAGI. CDR3 length: 15 residues. Trimming stripped 6 bases from V and 7 bases from J, with 19 bases between.